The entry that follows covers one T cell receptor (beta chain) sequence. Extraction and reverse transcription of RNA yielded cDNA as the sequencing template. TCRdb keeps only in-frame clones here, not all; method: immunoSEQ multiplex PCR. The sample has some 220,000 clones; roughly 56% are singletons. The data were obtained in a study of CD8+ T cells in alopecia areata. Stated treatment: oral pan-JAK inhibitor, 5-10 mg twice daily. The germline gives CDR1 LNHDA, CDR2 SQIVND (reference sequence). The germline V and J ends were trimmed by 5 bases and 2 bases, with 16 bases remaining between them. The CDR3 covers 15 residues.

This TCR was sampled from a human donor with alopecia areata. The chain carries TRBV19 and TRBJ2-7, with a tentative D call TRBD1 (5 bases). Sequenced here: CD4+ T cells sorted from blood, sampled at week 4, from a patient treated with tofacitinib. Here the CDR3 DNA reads TGTGCCAGTAGTCAAACTGCAGGGAATGCCTACGAGCAGTACTTC. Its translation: CASSQTAGNAYEQYF.